One and the same sample provided the 31 T cell receptor beta chains below, sequenced in a study of PD-1 blockade in classical Hodgkin lymphoma. Assay: immunoSEQ multiplex PCR; the TCRdb copy retains only in-frame clones and omits some. The sample holds some 150,000 clones, under 85% seen once. Relapse after autologous stem cell transplantation occurred in every patient, and brentuximab vedotin exposure varied. The sample was peripheral blood mononuclear cells (PBMCs), taken before the second cycle of nivolumab. These receptors were collected from a human donor with classical Hodgkin lymphoma.

V and J are TRBV10-3 and TRBJ1-5, with no clear D. The CDR3 has 14 residues. Germline lookup yields CDR1 ENHRY and CDR2 SYGVKD. Trimming shortened V by 1 base and J by 0 bases, and 4 bases separated the two germline ends. CDR3 DNA: TGTGCCATCAGTGAGTATTATAGCAATCAGCCCCAGCATTTT. Amino acids: CAISEYYSNQPQHF.

The chain has TRBV21-1 and TRBJ2-5; the table's D call, TRBD2, has no DNA check behind it. TRBV21-1 is labeled a pseudogene. The CDR3 totals 18 residues. The CDR3 bases are TGTGCCAGCAGCAAAGGGCTAGCGGGGCGGTGGGGCCAAGAGACCCAGTACTTC. Protein product: CASSKGLAGRWGQETQYF.

The chain uses TRBV19 and TRBJ1-2; no clear D gene. Trimming took 6 bases from V and 9 from J, leaving 17 bases between them. CDR1 LNHDA and CDR2 SQIVND come from the germline V gene (reference sequence). The CDR3 runs 13 residues. DNA for the CDR3: TGTGCCAGTAGGGCGGAGACTGGGGAAAGCTACACCTTC. This gives the protein CASRAETGESYTF.

The gene calls are TRBV19 and TRBJ2-3; D remains unclear. CDR3 length: 14 residues. Germline assignment: CDR1 LNHDA and CDR2 SQIVND (reference sequence). Trimming took 6 bases from V and 2 from J, leaving 12 bases between them. CDR3 in DNA: TGTGCCAGTAGCAACCCGGATTTCACAGATACGCAGTATTTT. The encoded protein is CASSNPDFTDTQYF. Filled out from reference TRBV19 and TRBJ2-3, the complete variable domain reads DGGITQSPKYLFRKEGQNVTLSCEQNLNHDAMYWYRQDPGQGLRLIYYSQIVNDFQKGDIAEGYSVSREKKESFPLTVTSAQKNPTAFYLCASSNPDFTDTQYFGPGTRLTVL.

The V call is TRBV7-2, the J call TRBJ2-7; 7 bases agree with TRBD1. CDR1 SGHTA and CDR2 FQGNSA come from the germline V gene. The length of the CDR3 is 15 residues. Trimming cost V 5 bases and J 5 bases; bases outside gene matches: 12. The CDR3 bases are TGTGCCAGCAGCCCCAGGACAGGCTTCGCAGACGAGCAGTACTTC. This gives the protein CASSPRTGFADEQYF. Full variable domain (remainder filled in from reference TRBV7-2 and TRBJ2-7): GAGVSQSPSNKVTEKGKDVELRCDPISGHTALYWYRQSLGQGLEFLIYFQGNSAPDKSGLPSDRFSAERTGGSVSTLTIQRTQQEDSAVYLCASSPRTGFADEQYFGPGTRLTVT.

J is TRBJ2-7 and V is TRBV6-6, with 9 positions matching TRBD2. CDR3 length: 14 amino acids. Unmatched junction bases numbered 9, after V lost 5 bases and J lost 7 bases. Germline V gene data show CDR1 as MNHNY and CDR2 as SVGAGI (reference sequence). CDR3 DNA: TGTGCCAGCAGTCCTTTTAGCGGGAGTGGAGAGCAGTACTTC. Protein: CASSPFSGSGEQYF.

The V gene is TRBV10-3, the J gene TRBJ2-7; D is unclear. Germline CDR1 reads ENHRY; CDR2 reads SYGVKD. With 6 bases removed from V and 4 bases from J, the gap between germline ends came to 10 bases. There are 12 residues in the CDR3. CDR3 nucleotides: TGTGCCATCAGCCCTGGAGATTACGAGCAGTACTTC. Residues: CAISPGDYEQYF.

J is TRBJ2-1 and V is TRBV25-1; D unclear. This CDR3 is built from 15 residues. Trimming pared 3 bases from V and 9 bases from J, leaving 18 bases between. The V gene's germline CDR1 is MGHDK and CDR2 SYGVNS. CDR3 DNA: TGTGCCAGCAGTGACTCCGTACCCGGTGTAGGTGAGCAGTTCTTC. Its protein is CASSDSVPGVGEQFF.

The chain uses TRBV6-5 and TRBJ2-7; D ambiguous. CDR1 MNHEY and CDR2 SVGAGI come from the germline V gene. Trimming left V 6 bases short and J 0 bases short, with 15 bases between. The length of the CDR3 is 15 residues. CDR3 region: CASRWTSNPSYEQYF. The CDR3 nucleotides are TGTGCCAGCAGGTGGACCTCTAACCCCTCCTACGAGCAGTACTTC.

The chain has TRBV7-9 and TRBJ1-1; possibly TRBD1 for D (6 bases). V was clipped by 6 bases and J by 4 bases, with 15 bases between them. Per the germline V gene, CDR1 is SEHNR and CDR2 is FQNEAQ (reference sequence). This CDR3 region has 14 residues. This CDR3 reads CASRPQGRGTEAFF. In DNA, the CDR3 is TGTGCCAGCAGACCACAGGGACGTGGCACTGAAGCTTTCTTT.

V is TRBV11-2 and J is TRBJ1-5; 10 positions match TRBD1. CDR3 length equals 15 residues. CDR1 SGHAT and CDR2 FQNNGV come from the germline V gene. Germline trimming cut 6 bases from V and 2 bases from J; bases unmatched to any gene: 4. Written as DNA, the CDR3 is TGTGCCAGCAGTCCAGGGACAGGGGGCAATCAGCCCCAGCATTTT. Translating gives CASSPGTGGNQPQHF.

V and J are TRBV5-1 and TRBJ2-3; D uncertain. Germline V gene sequence: CDR1 SGHRS, CDR2 YFSETQ. V dropped 0 bases and J dropped 7 bases, with 6 bases sitting between them. CDR3 length equals 12 residues. The CDR3 protein is CASSLASHTQYF. CDR3 DNA sequence: TGCGCCAGCAGCTTGGCCTCCCATACGCAGTATTTT. Full variable domain (rest looked up from reference TRBV5-1 and TRBJ2-3): KAGVTQTPRYLIKTRGQQVTLSCSPISGHRSVSWYQQTPGQGLQFLFEYFSETQRNKGNFPGRFSGRQFSNSRSEMNVSTLELGDSALYLCASSLASHTQYFGPGTRLTVL.

This clone was seen many times. The CDR3 loop is CASSSRGPSETQYF. The CDR3 nucleotides are TGTGCCAGCAGCTCCAGGGGACCCAGCGAGACCCAGTACTTC. The rearrangement links TRBV11-2 to TRBJ2-5, with D possibly matching TRBD1 (6 bases). Trimming removed 4 bases at V and 5 bases at J, with 14 bases between. Germline V lookup: CDR1 SGHAT, CDR2 FQNNGV. The CDR3 loop spans 14 amino acids.

The chain uses TRBV28 and TRBJ2-3; TRBD2 matches 8 bases. With 5 bases clipped from V and 1 base from J, the junction kept 5 bases outside the gene matches. The CDR3 spans 15 residues. The V gene's germline CDR1 is MDHEN and CDR2 SYDVKM. CDR3 residues: CASSAHSGGTDTQYF. CDR3 nucleotides: TGTGCCAGCAGTGCCCATAGCGGGGGCACAGATACGCAGTATTTT.

This chain uses TRBV6-6 with TRBJ2-7; a weak D match, TRBD2 (6 bases). V lost 0 bases and J lost 3, with 12 bases in between. This CDR3 is built from 15 residues. CDR1 is MNHNY and CDR2 is SVGAGI in the germline V gene (reference sequence). The chain's CDR3 is CASSYSMAGSYEQYF. As DNA, the CDR3 is TGTGCCAGCAGTTACTCGATGGCGGGAAGCTACGAGCAGTACTTC.

V is TRBV6-1 and J is TRBJ1-2, with 11 bases identical to TRBD1. CDR1 MNHNS and CDR2 SASEGT come from the germline V gene. After removal of 6 bases from V and 8 bases from J, the junction contained 5 bases not matched to a gene. This CDR3 region has 13 residues. CDR3: CASSRDRGIGYTF. In DNA, the CDR3 is TGTGCCAGCAGCCGGGACAGGGGGATAGGCTACACCTTC.

This clone was detected only a few times. The genes are TRBV5-1 and TRBJ1-4, with a weak D call TRBD1 (5 bases). This CDR3 is built from 14 residues. Germline V gene lookup returns CDR1 SGHRS and CDR2 YFSETQ. V dropped 5 bases and J dropped 1 base, with 9 bases sitting between them. The CDR3 nucleotides are TGCGCCAGCAGTGCGCAGGGAACTAATGAAAAACTGTTTTTT. It is translated as CASSAQGTNEKLFF.

The chain combines TRBV4-3 with TRBJ2-7, with TRBD2 identical over 12 bases. V was pared by 0 bases and J by 2 bases, with 8 bases of the junction left unmatched. CDR1 and CDR2 (germline): LGHNA, YSLEER. The length of the CDR3 is 18 residues. The CDR3, as DNA: TGCGCCAGCAGCCAAGAGGGACTAGCGGGTCCCGCGGCCTACGAGCAGTACTTC. It yields the protein CASSQEGLAGPAAYEQYF.

V is TRBV28 and J is TRBJ2-3; 7 positions match TRBD2. This CDR3 is built from 15 residues. The V segment lost 5 bases and the J segment 4 bases; nucleotides outside the gene matches: 9. CDR1 and CDR2 from the germline V gene are MDHEN and SYDVKM. The CDR3 region has the DNA TGTGCCAGCAGTCTTGCGGGGGAGATGGCAGATACGCAGTATTTT. As protein: CASSLAGEMADTQYF.

The chain is built from TRBV7-7 and TRBJ2-2; D is perhaps TRBD1 (5 bases). This CDR3 is 14 amino acids long. CDR1 and CDR2 (germline): SSHAT, FNYEAQ (reference sequence). CDR3 nucleotide sequence: TGTGCTAGTCAGGAAGACAGGAACACCGGGGAGCTGTTTTTT. Amino acids: CASQEDRNTGELFF.

The chain links TRBV6-5 to TRBJ1-5; D ambiguous. CDR3 size: 13 residues. Germline V lookup: CDR1 MNHEY, CDR2 SVGAGI. V dropped 4 bases and J dropped 7 bases, with 11 bases sitting between them. CDR3 bases: TGTGCCAGCAGTTCCAAGCCCAGGCAGCCCCAGCATTTT. As protein: CASSSKPRQPQHF.

This clone was observed a single time. V usage is TRBV5-4 and J usage is TRBJ2-3; D is undetermined. The CDR3 spans 16 residues. V lost 1 base, J lost 0 bases, and 12 bases lay in between. Germline V gives CDR1 SGHNT, CDR2 YYREEE (reference sequence). In DNA, the CDR3 is TGTGCCAGCAGCTTGACGTGGGGTGCTAGCACAGATACGCAGTATTTT. This codes for CASSLTWGASTDTQYF.

This chain uses TRBV10-1 with TRBJ2-7, with 7 bases aligning to TRBD2. Germline-derived CDR1 and CDR2 are WNHNN and SYGVQD (reference sequence). CDR3 length: 14 amino acids. V lost 11 bases, J lost 0 bases, and 10 bases stayed unmatched. CDR3 sequence: CARTERGYSYEQYF. In DNA, the CDR3 is TGCGCCCGAACGGAGCGGGGCTACTCCTACGAGCAGTACTTC.

This chain uses TRBV28 with TRBJ1-3, with a tentative D call TRBD1 (6 bases). Germline CDR1 and CDR2: MDHEN and SYDVKM. The CDR3 loop spans 12 amino acids. Trimming took off 4 bases at V and 7 bases at J, with 8 bases between the two ends. The CDR3 region has the DNA TGTGCCAGCAGTTCCAGGGGTAACACCATATATTTT. Amino acid sequence: CASSSRGNTIYF.

Written as DNA, the CDR3 is TGTGCCAGCAATTCAGGAGTTCAGCCCCAGCATTTT. Translating it yields CASNSGVQPQHF. The J gene is TRBJ1-5, the V gene TRBV6-5; no clear D gene. The CDR3 covers 12 residues. V was cut by 7 bases and J by 6 bases, with 10 bases left in between. The germline CDR1 and CDR2 sequences are MNHEY and SVGAGI.

V and J are TRBV5-6 and TRBJ1-2; no definite D call. This CDR3 region has 17 residues. Germline V gives CDR1 SGHDT, CDR2 YYEEEE. The V end lost 0 bases, the J end lost 3 bases, and 18 bases lay between the germline ends. Here the CDR3 reads CASSLVGQPGPDYGYTF. The CDR3 DNA follows: TGTGCCAGCAGCTTGGTCGGGCAACCTGGCCCCGACTATGGCTACACCTTC.

This clone has a single count. V gene TRBV18 combines with J gene TRBJ1-3, with 7 positions matching TRBD1. The CDR3 has 15 residues. Germline CDR1 KGHSH, CDR2 LQKENI. Trimming took 0 bases from V and 3 from J; bases not matched to a gene: 2. This CDR3 is CASSPPTGFGNTIYF. Here the CDR3 DNA reads TGTGCCAGCTCACCACCGACAGGGTTTGGAAACACCATATATTTT.

The chain links TRBV4-2 to TRBJ2-4; 8 bases align to TRBD1. The CDR3 length is 19 residues. Germline V gives CDR1 LGHNA, CDR2 YNFKEQ. The V and J ends lost 0 bases and 0 bases, in that order; junction bases with no gene match: 10. The CDR3 sequence is CASSQEIGQGVEAKNIQYF. DNA for the CDR3: TGTGCCAGCAGCCAAGAGATAGGACAGGGTGTCGAAGCCAAAAACATTCAGTACTTC.

The V and J genes are TRBV19 and TRBJ1-4, with TRBD1 matching over 10 bases. The CDR3 has 15 residues. The V gene's germline CDR1 is LNHDA and CDR2 SQIVND (reference sequence). V gave up 6 bases and J gave up 6 bases; unmatched junction bases: 7. The CDR3 here is CASRTGQGMHEKLFF. The CDR3 coding sequence is TGTGCCAGTAGAACGGGACAGGGGATGCATGAAAAACTGTTTTTT.

The chain uses TRBV28 and TRBJ2-7, with TRBD1 matching 9 bases. V was pared by 0 bases and J by 0 bases, with 18 bases of the junction left unmatched. Germline CDR1 reads MDHEN; CDR2 reads SYDVKM. The CDR3 consists of 21 residues. The CDR3 DNA sequence: TGTGCCAGCAGTTTATGGTTTCACCGGGACAGGGTCTATCATGCCTCCTACGAGCAGTACTTC. Translated: CASSLWFHRDRVYHASYEQYF. Full variable domain (missing parts from reference TRBV28 and TRBJ2-7): DVKVTQSSRYLVKRTGEKVFLECVQDMDHENMFWYRQDPGLGLRLIYFSYDVKMKEKGDIPEGYSVSREKKERFSLILESASTNQTSMYLCASSLWFHRDRVYHASYEQYFGPGTRLTVT.

The V call is TRBV19, the J call TRBJ2-7, with 7 bases lining up with TRBD1. The CDR3 covers 13 residues. CDR1 is LNHDA and CDR2 is SQIVND in the germline V gene (reference sequence). The V segment lost 9 bases and the J segment 4 bases; nucleotides outside the gene matches: 9. The CDR3 region is CASSDRSRYEQYF. The CDR3 nucleotides are TGTGCCAGCTCGGACAGGTCAAGGTACGAGCAGTACTTC.